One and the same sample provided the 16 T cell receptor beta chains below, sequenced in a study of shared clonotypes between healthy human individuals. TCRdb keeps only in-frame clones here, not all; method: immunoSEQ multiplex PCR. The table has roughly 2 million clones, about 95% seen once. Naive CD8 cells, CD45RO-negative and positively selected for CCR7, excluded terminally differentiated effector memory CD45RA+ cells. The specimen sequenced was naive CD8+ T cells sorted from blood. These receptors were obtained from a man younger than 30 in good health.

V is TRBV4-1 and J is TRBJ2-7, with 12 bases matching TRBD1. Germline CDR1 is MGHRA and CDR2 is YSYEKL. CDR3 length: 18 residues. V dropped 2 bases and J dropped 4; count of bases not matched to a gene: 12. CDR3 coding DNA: TGCGCCAGCAGCCAAAAGGATGTACCGGGACAGGGGGCTTACGAGCAGTACTTC. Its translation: CASSQKDVPGQGAYEQYF.

The CDR3 DNA follows: TGCGCCAGCAGCCTCCAGGGGGCGTCGACTGAAGCTTTCTTT. Its protein product is CASSLQGASTEAFF. The chain recombines TRBV4-1 with TRBJ1-1, with 8 bases lining up with TRBD1. The V gene end was trimmed by 4 bases and the J gene end by 5 bases; junction bases not matched to a gene: 6. The V gene's germline CDR1 is MGHRA and CDR2 YSYEKL. The CDR3 is 14 amino acids.

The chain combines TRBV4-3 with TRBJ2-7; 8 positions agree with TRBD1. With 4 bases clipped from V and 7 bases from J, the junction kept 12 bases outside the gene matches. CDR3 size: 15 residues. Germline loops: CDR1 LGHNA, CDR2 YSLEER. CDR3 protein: CASSPGQGQSREQYF. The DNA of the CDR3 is TGCGCCAGCAGCCCTGGACAGGGACAGAGTCGGGAGCAGTACTTC.

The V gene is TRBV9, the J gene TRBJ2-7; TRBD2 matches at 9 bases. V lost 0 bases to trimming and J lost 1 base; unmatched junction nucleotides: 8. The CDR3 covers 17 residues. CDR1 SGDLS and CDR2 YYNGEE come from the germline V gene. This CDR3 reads CASSVGNSGRPSYEQYF. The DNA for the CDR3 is TGTGCCAGCAGCGTAGGAAACAGCGGGAGGCCATCCTACGAGCAGTACTTC.

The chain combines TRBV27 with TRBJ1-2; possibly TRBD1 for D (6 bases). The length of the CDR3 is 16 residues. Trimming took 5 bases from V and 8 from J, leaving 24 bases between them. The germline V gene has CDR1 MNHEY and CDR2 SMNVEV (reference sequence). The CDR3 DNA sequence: TGTGCCAGCAGTCAGCGAACTCCGGGCCCCCAGGGGGGCTACACCTTC. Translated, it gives CASSQRTPGPQGGYTF.

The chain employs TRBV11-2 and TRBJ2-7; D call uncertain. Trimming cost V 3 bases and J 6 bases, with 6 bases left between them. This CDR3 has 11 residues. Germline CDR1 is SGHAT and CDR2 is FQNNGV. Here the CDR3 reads CASSFLSEQYF. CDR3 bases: TGTGCCAGCAGCTTTTTGAGCGAGCAGTACTTC.

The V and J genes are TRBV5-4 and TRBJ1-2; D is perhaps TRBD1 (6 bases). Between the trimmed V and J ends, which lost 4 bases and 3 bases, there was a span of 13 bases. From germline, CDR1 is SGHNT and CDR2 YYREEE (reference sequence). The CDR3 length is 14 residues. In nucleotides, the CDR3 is TGTGCCAGCAGCCCCGCACAGGGTGACTATGGCTACACCTTC. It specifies CASSPAQGDYGYTF.

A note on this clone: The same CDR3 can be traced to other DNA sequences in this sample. The CDR3 DNA reads TGCGCCAGCAGCCAAGGACAGCTAAACACTGAAGCTTTCTTT. It yields the protein CASSQGQLNTEAFF. The chain links TRBV4-3 to TRBJ1-1; D is perhaps TRBD1 (5 bases). The ends were cut back, 1 base at V and 2 bases at J, with 8 bases in the middle. Per the germline V gene, CDR1 is LGHNA and CDR2 is YSLEER. The length of the CDR3 is 14 residues.

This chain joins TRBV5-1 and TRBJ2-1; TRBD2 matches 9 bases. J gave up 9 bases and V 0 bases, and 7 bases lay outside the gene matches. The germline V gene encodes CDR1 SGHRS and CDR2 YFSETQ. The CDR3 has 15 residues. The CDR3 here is CASSLDPSGKGEQFF. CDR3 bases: TGCGCCAGCAGCTTGGATCCTAGCGGGAAGGGTGAGCAGTTCTTC.

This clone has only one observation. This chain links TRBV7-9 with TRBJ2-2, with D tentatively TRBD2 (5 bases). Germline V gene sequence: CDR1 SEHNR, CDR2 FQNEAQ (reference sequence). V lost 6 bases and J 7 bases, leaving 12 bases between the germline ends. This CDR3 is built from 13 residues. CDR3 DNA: TGTGCCAGCAGTCAGGTTGAGGGCGGGGAGCTGTTTTTT. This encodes CASSQVEGGELFF.

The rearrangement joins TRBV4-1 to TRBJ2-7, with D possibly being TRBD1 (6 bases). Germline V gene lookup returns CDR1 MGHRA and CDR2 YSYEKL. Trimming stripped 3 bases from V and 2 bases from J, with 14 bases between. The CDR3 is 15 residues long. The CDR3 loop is CASSHESDRPYEQYF. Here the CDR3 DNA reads TGCGCCAGCAGCCACGAGTCCGACAGGCCCTACGAGCAGTACTTC.

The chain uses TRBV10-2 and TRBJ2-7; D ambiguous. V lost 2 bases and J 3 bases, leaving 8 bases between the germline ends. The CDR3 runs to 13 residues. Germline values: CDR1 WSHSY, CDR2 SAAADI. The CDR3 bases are TGCGCCAGCAGTGAGGACGGCTACTACGAGCAGTACTTC. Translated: CASSEDGYYEQYF.

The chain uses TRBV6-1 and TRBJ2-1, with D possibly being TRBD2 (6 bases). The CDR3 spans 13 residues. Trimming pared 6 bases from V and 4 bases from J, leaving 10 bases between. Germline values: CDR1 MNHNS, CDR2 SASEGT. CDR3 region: CASSDGGYNEQFF. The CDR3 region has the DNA TGTGCCAGCAGCGACGGGGGATACAATGAGCAGTTCTTC.

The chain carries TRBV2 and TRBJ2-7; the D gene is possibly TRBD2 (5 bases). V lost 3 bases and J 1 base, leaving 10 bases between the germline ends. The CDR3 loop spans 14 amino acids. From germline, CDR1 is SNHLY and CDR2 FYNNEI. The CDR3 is CASSDTGSSYEQYF. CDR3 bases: TGTGCCAGCAGTGACACGGGGTCTTCCTACGAGCAGTACTTC.

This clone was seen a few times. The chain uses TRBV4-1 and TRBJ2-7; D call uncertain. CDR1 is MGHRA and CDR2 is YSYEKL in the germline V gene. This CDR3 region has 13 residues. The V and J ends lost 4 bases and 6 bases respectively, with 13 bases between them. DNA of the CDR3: TGCGCCAGCAGCCCTCGCGTGCTGGGCGAGCAGTACTTC. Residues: CASSPRVLGEQYF.

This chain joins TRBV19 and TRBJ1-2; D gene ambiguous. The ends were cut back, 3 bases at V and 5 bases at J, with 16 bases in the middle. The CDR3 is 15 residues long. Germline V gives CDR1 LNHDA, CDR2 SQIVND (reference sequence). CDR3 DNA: TGTGCCAGTAGTATCTTAGGGTCGGAGGAATATGGCTACACCTTC. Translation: CASSILGSEEYGYTF.